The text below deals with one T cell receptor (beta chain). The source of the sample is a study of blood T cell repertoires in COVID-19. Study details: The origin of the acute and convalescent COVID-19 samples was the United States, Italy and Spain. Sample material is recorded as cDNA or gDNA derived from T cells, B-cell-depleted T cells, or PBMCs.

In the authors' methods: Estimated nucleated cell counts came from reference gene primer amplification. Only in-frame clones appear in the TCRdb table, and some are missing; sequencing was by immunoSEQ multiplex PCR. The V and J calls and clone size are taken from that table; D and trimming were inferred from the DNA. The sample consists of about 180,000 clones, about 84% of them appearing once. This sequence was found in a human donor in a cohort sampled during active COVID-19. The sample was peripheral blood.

This chain's CDR3 is CASSKRPGQEHYEQYF. The CDR3 region has the DNA TGTGCCAGCAGCAAGCGACCGGGACAGGAACACTACGAGCAGTACTTC. The chain employs TRBV7-9 and TRBJ2-7; TRBD1 aligns across 8 bases. Unmatched junction bases numbered 12, after V lost 5 bases and J lost 3 bases. CDR1 is SEHNR and CDR2 is FQNEAQ in the germline V gene (reference sequence). The CDR3 covers 16 residues. Using reference TRBV7-9 and TRBJ2-7 for the parts outside the CDR3, the full variable domain is DTGVSQNPRHKITKRGQNVTFRCDPISEHNRLYWYRQTLGQGPEFLTYFQNEAQLEKSRLLSDRFSAERPKGSFSTLEIQRTEQGDSAMYLCASSKRPGQEHYEQYFGPGTRLTVT.